This entry is about one T cell receptor (beta chain). The data originate from a study of neoadjuvant anti-PD-1 for oral cavity cancer. Some clones are missing from TCRdb's copy, which holds only in-frame ones; the method was immunoSEQ multiplex PCR. The table records 15,000 or so clones, around two thirds of them present only once. Germline V gene data show CDR1 as SGHRS and CDR2 as YFSETQ. This CDR3 has 14 amino acids. Trimming removed 3 bases at V and 3 bases at J, with 13 bases between. The clonotype was recovered from a person aged 35 to 85 with oral cavity squamous cell carcinoma. The starting material was PBMCs, obtained before nivolumab (anti-PD-1) treatment. The chain uses TRBV5-1 and TRBJ2-7; D ambiguous. The CDR3 is CASSSEGGLYEQYF. The CDR3 DNA reads TGCGCCAGCAGCTCTGAAGGCGGCCTCTACGAGCAGTACTTC.